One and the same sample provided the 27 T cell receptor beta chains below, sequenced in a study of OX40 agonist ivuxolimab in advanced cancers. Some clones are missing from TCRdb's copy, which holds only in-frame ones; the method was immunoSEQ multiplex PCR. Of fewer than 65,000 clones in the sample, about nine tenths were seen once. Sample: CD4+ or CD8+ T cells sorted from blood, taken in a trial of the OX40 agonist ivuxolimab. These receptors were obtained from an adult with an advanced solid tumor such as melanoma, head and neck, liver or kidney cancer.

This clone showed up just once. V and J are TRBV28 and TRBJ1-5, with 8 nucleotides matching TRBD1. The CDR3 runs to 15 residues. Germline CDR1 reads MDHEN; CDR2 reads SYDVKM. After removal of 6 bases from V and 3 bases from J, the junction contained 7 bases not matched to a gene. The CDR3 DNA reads TGTGCCAGCAGCCCTTGGACAGGGTCCAATCAGCCCCAGCATTTT. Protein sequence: CASSPWTGSNQPQHF.

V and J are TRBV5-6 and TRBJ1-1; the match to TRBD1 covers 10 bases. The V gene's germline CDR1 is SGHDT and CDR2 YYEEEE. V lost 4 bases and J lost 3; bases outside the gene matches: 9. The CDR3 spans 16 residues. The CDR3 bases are TGTGCCAGCAGCCTCAGCCGGGACAGGGGTTACACTGAAGCTTTCTTT. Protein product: CASSLSRDRGYTEAFF. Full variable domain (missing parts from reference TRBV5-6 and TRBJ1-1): DAGVTQSPTHLIKTRGQQVTLRCSPKSGHDTVSWYQQALGQGPQFIFQYYEEEERQRGNFPDRFSGHQFPNYSSELNVNALLLGDSALYLCASSLSRDRGYTEAFFGQGTRLTVV.

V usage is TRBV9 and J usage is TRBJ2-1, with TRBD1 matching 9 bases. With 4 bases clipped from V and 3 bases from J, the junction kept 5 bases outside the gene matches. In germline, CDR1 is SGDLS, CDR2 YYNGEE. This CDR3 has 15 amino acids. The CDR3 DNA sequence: TGTGCCAGCAGCCCGGACAGGGGCAACTACAATGAGCAGTTCTTC. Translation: CASSPDRGNYNEQFF.

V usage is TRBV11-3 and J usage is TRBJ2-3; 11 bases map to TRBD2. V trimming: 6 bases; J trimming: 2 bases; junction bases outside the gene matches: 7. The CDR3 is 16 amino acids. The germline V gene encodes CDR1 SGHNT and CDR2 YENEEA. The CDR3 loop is CASSYIAGGSTDTQYF. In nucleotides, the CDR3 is TGTGCCAGCAGTTACATAGCGGGAGGGTCCACAGATACGCAGTATTTT. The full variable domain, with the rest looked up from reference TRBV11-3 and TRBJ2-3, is EAGVVQSPRYKIIEKKQPVAFWCNPISGHNTLYWYLQNLGQGPELLIRYENEEAVDDSQLPKDRFSAERLKGVDSTLKIQPAELGDSAVYLCASSYIAGGSTDTQYFGPGTRLTVL.

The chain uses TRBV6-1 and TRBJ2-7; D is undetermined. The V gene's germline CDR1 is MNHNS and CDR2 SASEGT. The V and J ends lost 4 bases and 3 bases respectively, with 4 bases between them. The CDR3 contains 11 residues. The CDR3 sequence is CASSGVYEQYF. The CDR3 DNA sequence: TGTGCCAGCAGTGGAGTCTACGAGCAGTACTTC.

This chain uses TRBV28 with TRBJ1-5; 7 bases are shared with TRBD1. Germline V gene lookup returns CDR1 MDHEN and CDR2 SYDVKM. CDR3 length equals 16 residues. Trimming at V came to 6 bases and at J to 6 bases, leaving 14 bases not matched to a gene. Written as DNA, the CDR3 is TGTGCCAGCAGCGCTCCAAAGGGGGCAGGGGGTCAGCCCCAGCATTTT. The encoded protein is CASSAPKGAGGQPQHF.

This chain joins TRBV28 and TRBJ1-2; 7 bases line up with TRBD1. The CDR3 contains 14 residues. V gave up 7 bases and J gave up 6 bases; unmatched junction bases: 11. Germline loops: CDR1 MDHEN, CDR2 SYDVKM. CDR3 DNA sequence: TGTGCCAGCATTCAGACAGGGCCCTCGCATGGCTACACCTTC. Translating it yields CASIQTGPSHGYTF.

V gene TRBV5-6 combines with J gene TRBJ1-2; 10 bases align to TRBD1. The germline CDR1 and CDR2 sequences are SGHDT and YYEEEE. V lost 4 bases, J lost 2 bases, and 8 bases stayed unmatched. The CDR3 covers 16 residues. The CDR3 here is CASSQLGTGANYGYTF. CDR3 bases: TGTGCCAGCAGCCAACTGGGGACAGGGGCCAACTATGGCTACACCTTC.

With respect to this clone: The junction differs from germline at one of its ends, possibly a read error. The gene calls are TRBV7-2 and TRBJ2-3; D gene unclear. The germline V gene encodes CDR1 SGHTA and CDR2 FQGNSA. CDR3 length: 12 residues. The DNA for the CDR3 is TGTGCCAGCAGGTTAGCAGAAGATACGCAGTATTTT. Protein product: CASRLAEDTQYF.

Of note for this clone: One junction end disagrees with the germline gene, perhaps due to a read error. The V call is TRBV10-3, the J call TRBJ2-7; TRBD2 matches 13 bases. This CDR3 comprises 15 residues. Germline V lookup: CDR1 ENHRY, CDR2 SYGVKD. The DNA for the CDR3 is TGTGCCAGCAGTCCCGGGACTAGCGGGATCTACGAGCAGTACTTC. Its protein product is CASSPGTSGIYEQYF.

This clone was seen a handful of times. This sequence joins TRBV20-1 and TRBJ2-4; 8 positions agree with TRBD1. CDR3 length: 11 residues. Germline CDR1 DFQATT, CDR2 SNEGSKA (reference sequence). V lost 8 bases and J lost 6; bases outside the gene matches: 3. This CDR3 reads CSWTGRNIQYF. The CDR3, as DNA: TGCAGTTGGACAGGGCGAAACATTCAGTACTTC.

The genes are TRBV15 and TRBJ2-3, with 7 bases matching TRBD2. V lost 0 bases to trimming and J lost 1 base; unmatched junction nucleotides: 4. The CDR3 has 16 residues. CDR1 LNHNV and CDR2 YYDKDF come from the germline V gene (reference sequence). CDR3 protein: CATSRDPTSGTDTQYF. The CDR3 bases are TGTGCCACCAGCAGAGATCCAACTAGCGGCACAGATACGCAGTATTTT.

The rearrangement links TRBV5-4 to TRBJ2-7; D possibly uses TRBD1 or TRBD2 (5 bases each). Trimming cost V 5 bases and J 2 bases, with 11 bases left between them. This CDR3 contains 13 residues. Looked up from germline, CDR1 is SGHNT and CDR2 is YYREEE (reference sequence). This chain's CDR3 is CASSLPGPYEQYF. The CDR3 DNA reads TGTGCCAGCAGTCTTCCGGGACCCTACGAGCAGTACTTC.

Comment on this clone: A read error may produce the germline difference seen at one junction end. The DNA for the CDR3 is TGTGCCAACAGTTGGGCGGGAGGTGGGGGAGAGACCCAGTACTTC. Translation gives CANSWAGGGGETQYF. The rearrangement joins TRBV28 to TRBJ2-5; 8 nucleotides line up with TRBD2. This CDR3 region has 15 residues. From germline, CDR1 is MDHEN and CDR2 SYDVKM. The entire variable domain, with the rest obtained from reference TRBV28 and TRBJ2-5, is as follows: DVKVTQSSRYLVKRTGEKVFLECVQDMDHENMFWYRQDPGLGLRLIYFSYDVKMKEKGDIPEGYSVSREKKERFSLILESASTNQTSMYLCANSWAGGGGETQYFGPGTRLLVL.

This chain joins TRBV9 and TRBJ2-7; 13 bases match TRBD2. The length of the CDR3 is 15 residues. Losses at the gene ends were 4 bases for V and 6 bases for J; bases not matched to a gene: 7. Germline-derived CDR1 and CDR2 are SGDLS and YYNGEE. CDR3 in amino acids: CASSSRLAGGSEQYF. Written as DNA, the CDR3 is TGTGCCAGCAGCTCCAGACTAGCGGGAGGATCCGAGCAGTACTTC.

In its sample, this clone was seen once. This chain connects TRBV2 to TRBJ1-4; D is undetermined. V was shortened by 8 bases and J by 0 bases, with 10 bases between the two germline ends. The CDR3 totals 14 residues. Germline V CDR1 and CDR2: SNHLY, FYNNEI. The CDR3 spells CASAYLATNEKLFF. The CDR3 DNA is TGTGCCAGCGCCTACCTTGCAACTAATGAAAAACTGTTTTTT.

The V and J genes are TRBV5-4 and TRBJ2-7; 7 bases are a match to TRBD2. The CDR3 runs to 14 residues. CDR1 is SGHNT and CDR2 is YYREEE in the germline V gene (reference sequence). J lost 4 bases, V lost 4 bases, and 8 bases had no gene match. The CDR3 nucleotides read TGTGCCAGCAGCCTCCTTTTCGGGGGGTACGAGCAGTACTTC. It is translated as CASSLLFGGYEQYF.

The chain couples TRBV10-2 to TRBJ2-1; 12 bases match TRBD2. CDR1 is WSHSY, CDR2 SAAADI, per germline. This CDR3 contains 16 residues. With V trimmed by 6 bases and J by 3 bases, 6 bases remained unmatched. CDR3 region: CASRVTSGGFYNEQFF. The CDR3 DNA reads TGCGCCAGCAGGGTGACTAGCGGGGGATTCTACAATGAGCAGTTCTTC.

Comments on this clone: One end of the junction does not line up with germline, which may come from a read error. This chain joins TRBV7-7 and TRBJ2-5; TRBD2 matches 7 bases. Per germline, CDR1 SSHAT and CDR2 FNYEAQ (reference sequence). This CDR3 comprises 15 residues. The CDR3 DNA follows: TGTGCTAGCAGCTCCGGAGTAGCGGGTAAAGAGACCCAGTACTTC. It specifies CASSSGVAGKETQYF.

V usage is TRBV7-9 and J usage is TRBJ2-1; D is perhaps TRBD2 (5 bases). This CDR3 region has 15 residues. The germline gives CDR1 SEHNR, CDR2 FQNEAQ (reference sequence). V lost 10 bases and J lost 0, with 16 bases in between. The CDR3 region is CANSGGRSSYNEQFF. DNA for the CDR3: TGTGCCAACTCGGGCGGGCGGAGCTCCTACAATGAGCAGTTCTTC.

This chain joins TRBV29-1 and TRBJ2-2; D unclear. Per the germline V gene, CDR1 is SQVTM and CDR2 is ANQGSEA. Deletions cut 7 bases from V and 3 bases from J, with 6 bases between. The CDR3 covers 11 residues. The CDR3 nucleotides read TGCAGCGGCAGCGACACCGGGGAGCTGTTTTTT. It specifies CSGSDTGELFF.

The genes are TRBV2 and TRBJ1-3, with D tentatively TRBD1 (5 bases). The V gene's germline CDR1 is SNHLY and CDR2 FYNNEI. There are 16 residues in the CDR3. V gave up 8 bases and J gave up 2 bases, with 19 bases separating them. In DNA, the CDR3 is TGTGCCAGCGCCGGGACGGGTTCGGTACCTGGAAACACCATATATTTT. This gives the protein CASAGTGSVPGNTIYF.

The CDR3 spells CASRQAGGGTEAFF. CDR3 in DNA: TGTGCCAGCAGGCAAGCCGGTGGAGGGACTGAAGCTTTCTTT. The genes are TRBV6-1 and TRBJ1-1; D uncertain. Looked up from germline, CDR1 is MNHNS and CDR2 is SASEGT. This CDR3 is built from 14 residues. The V end was cut by 6 bases, the J end by 5 bases, with 16 bases between.

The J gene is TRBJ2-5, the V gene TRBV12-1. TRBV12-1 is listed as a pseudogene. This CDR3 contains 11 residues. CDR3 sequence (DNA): TGTGCCAGCAGCTTTTGGGAGACCCAGTACTTC. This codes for CASSFWETQYF.

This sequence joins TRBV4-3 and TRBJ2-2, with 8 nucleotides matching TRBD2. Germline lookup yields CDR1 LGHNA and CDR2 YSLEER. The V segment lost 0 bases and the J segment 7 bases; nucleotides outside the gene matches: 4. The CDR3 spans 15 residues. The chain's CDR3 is CASSQEGGGIGELFF. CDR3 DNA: TGCGCCAGCAGCCAAGAAGGCGGGGGGATCGGGGAGCTGTTTTTT.

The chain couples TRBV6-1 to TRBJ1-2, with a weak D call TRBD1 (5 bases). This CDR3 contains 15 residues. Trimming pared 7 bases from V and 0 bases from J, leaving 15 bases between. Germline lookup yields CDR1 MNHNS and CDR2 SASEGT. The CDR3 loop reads CASIRMGGANYGYTF. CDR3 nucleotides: TGTGCCAGCATCCGAATGGGGGGGGCTAACTATGGCTACACCTTC.

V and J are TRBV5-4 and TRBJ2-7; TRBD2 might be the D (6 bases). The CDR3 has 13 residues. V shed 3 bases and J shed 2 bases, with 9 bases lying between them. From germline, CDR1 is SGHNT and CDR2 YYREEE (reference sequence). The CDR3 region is CASSSGLTYEQYF. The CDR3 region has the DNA TGTGCCAGCAGCTCGGGACTTACCTACGAGCAGTACTTC.